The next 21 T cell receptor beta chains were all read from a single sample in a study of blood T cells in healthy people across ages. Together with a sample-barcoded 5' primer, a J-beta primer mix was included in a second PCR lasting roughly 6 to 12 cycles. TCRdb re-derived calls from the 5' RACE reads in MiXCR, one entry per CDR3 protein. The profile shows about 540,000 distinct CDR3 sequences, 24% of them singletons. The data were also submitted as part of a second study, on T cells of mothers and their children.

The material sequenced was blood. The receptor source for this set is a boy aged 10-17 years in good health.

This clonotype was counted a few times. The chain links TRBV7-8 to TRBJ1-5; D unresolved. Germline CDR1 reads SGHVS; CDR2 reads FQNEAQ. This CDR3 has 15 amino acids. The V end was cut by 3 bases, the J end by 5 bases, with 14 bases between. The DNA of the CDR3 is TGTGCCAGCAGCTTTAATTCTGTCAGAGATCAGCCCCAGCATTTT. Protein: CASSFNSVRDQPQHF.

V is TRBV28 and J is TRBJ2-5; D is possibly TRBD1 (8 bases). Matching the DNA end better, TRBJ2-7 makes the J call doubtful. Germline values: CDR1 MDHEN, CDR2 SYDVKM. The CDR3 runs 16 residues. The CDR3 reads CASSLWGTGGAYEQYF. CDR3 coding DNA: TGTGCCAGCAGTTTATGGGGAACAGGGGGGGCCTACGAGCAGTACTTC.

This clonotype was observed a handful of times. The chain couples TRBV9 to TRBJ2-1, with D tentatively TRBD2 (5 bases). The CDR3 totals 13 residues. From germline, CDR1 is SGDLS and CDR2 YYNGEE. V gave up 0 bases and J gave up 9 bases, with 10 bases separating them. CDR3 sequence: CASSVEGVGEQFF. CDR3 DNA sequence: TGTGCCAGCAGCGTAGAGGGAGTCGGTGAGCAGTTCTTC.

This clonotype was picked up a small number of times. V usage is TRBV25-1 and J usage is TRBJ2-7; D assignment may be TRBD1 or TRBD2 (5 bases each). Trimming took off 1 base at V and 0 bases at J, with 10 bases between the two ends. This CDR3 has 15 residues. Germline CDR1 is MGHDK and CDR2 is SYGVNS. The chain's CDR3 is CASSESRGDSYEQYF. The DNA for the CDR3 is TGTGCCAGCAGTGAATCACGAGGGGACTCCTACGAGCAGTACTTC.

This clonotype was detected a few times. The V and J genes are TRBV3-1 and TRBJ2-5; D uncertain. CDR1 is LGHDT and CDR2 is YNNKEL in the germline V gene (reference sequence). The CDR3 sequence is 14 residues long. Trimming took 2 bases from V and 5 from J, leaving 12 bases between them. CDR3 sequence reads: CASSQRPLGETQYF. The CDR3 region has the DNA TGTGCCAGCAGCCAACGACCCCTTGGGGAGACCCAGTACTTC.

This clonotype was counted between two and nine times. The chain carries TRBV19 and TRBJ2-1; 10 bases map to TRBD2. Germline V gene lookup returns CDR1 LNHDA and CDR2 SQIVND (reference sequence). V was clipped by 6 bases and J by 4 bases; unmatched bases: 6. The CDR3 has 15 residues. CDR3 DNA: TGTGCCAGTAGCACCGGGACTAGCGCTTACAATGAGCAGTTCTTC. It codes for CASSTGTSAYNEQFF.

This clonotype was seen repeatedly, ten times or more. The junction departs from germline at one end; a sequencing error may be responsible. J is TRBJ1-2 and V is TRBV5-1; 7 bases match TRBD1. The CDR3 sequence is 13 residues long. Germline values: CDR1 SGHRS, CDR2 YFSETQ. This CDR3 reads CASSLGGGDGYTF. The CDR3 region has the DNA TGTGCCAGCAGTTTAGGAGGGGGCGATGGCTACACCTTC.

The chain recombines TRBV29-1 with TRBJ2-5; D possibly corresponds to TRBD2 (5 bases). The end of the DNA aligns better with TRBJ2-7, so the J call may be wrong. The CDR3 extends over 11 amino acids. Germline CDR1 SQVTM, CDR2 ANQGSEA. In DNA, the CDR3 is TGCAGCGTTGTAAAACTAGGCGAGCAGTACTTC. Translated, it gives CSVVKLGEQYF.

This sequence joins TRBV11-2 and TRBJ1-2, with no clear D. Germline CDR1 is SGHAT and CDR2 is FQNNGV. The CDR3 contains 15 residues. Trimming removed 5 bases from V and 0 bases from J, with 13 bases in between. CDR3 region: CASSTSRQPNYGYTF. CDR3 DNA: TGTGCCAGCAGCACTAGTCGGCAGCCTAACTATGGCTACACCTTC.

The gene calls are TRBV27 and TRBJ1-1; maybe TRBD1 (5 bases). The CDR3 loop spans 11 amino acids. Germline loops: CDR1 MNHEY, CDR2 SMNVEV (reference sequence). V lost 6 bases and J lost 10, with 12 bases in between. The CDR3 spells CASSSGGGAFF. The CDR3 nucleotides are TGTGCCAGCAGCTCCGGGGGAGGAGCTTTCTTT.

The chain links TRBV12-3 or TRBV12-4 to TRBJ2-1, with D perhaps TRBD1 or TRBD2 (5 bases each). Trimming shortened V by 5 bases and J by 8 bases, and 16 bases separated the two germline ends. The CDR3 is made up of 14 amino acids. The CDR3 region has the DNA TGTGCCAGCAGTCACCAGGACGGGGCGGATGAGCAGTTCTTC. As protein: CASSHQDGADEQFF.

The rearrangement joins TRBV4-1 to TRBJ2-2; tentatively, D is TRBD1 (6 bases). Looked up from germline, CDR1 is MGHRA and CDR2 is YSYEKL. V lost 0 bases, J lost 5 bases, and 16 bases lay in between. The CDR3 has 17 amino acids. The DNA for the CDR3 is TGCGCCAGCAGCCAAGATAGGACAGACGCTCGTACCGGGGAGCTGTTTTTT. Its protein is CASSQDRTDARTGELFF.

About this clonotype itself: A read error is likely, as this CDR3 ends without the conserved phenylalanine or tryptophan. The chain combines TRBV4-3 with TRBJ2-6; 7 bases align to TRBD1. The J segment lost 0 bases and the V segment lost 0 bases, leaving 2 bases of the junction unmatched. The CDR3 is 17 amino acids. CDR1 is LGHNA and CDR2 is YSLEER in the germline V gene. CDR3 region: CASSQEGDSSGANVLTL. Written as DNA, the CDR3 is TGCGCCAGCAGCCAAGAAGGGGACAGCTCTGGGGCCAACGTCCTGACTCTC.

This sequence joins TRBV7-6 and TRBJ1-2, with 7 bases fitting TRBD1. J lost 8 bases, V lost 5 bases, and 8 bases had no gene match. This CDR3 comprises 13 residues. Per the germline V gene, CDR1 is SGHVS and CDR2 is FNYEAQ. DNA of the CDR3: TGTGCCAGCAGCCCTTACAGGGGACAAGGCTACACCTTC. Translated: CASSPYRGQGYTF. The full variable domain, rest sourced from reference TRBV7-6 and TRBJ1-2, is GAGVSQSPRYKVTKRGQDVALRCDPISGHVSLYWYRQALGQGPEFLTYFNYEAQQDKSGLPNDRFSAERPEGSISTLTIQRTEQRDSAMYRCASSPYRGQGYTFGSGTRLTVV.

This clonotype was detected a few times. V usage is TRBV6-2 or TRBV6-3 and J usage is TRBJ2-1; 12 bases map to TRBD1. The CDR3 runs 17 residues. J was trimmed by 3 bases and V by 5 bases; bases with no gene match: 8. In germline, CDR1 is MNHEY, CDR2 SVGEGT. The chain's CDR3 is CASSARDRGLRYNEQFF. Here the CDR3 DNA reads TGTGCCAGCAGTGCTCGGGACAGGGGGCTTCGCTACAATGAGCAGTTCTTC.

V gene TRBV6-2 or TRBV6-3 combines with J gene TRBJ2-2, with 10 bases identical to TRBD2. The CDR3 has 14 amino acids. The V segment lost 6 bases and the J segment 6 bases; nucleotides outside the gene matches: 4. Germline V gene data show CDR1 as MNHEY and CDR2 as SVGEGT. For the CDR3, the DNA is TGTGCCAGCAGCCGGGGGACTAGCGCCGGGGAGCTGTTTTTT. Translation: CASSRGTSAGELFF.

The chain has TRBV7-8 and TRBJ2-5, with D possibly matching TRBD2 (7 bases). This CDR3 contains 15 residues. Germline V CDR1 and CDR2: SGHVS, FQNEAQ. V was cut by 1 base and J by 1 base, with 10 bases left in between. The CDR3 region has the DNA TGTGCCAGCAGCTTAGAGGGGGGGCTCCAAGAGACCCAGTACTTC. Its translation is CASSLEGGLQETQYF. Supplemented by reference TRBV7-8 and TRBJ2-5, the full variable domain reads GAGVSQSPRYKVAKRGQDVALRCDPISGHVSLFWYQQALGQGPEFLTYFQNEAQLDKSGLPSDRFFAERPEGSVSTLKIQRTQQEDSAVYLCASSLEGGLQETQYFGPGTRLLVL.

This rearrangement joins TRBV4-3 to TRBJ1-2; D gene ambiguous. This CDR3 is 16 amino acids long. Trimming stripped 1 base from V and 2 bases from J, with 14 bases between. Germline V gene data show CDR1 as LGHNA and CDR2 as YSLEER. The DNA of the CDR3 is TGCGCCAGCAGCCAAGGCCAAAAGGGATTGAACTATGGCTACACCTTC. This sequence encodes CASSQGQKGLNYGYTF.

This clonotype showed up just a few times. As DNA, the CDR3 is TGTGCCAGCAGCCATAACCAGGGGGCGAGGTCCATTGAAAAACTGTTTTTT. It is translated as CASSHNQGARSIEKLFF. The V gene is TRBV5-5, the J gene TRBJ1-4; 8 nucleotides line up with TRBD1. Trimming took 4 bases from V and 7 from J; bases not matched to a gene: 15. Germline CDR1 is SGHKS and CDR2 is YYEKEE (reference sequence). CDR3 size: 17 residues. The variable domain in full, completed from reference TRBV5-5 and TRBJ1-4, reads DAGVTQSPTHLIKTRGQQVTLRCSPISGHKSVSWYQQVLGQGPQFIFQYYEKEERGRGNFPDRFSARQFPNYSSELNVNALLLGDSALYLCASSHNQGARSIEKLFFGSGTQLSVL.

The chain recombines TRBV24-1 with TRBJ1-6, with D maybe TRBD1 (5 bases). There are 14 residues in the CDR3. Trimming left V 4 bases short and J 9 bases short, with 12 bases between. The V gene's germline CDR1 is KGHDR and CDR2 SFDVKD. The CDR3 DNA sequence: TGTGCCACCAGTGACTCGACAGATTCTTCACCCCTCCACTTT. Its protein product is CATSDSTDSSPLHF.

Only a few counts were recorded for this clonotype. CDR3 DNA sequence: TGCAGCTCCTTGGACCGCAATGAGCAGTTCTTC. Encoded protein: CSSLDRNEQFF. The chain couples TRBV20-1 to TRBJ2-1; D call uncertain. This CDR3 contains 11 residues. Germline lookup yields CDR1 DFQATT and CDR2 SNEGSKA (reference sequence).